This entry concerns a single T cell receptor (beta chain). Antigen specificity is unknown. This specimen belongs to a study of post-analysis software for immune sequencing data. Looking at the study overall: Recorded disease courses covered relapsing-remitting, secondary progressive and progressive-relapsing multiple sclerosis. Some patients had no subtype annotation. Findings and caveats of the study: TRBV segments more frequent in patients than in controls numbered roughly 5 and included TRBV5-6, TRBV5-1 and TRBV20-1.

CDR3 length: 11 residues. The germline V gene has CDR1 SQVTM and CDR2 ANQGSEA. V lost 5 bases to trimming and J lost 7 bases, with 11 bases between them. Tagging with unique molecular identifiers was a feature of the TCR beta cDNA libraries. Out of roughly 1 to 10 million T cells, 470,000 or so cDNA molecules were generated. TCRdb used MiXCR to reprocess the PCR reads, holding one entry per CDR3 protein. The repertoire consists of more than 450,000 distinct CDR3 sequences, with about 40% occurring once and the leading ten covering roughly 1.8%. This TCR derives from a girl between 10 and 17 years old with multiple sclerosis. The chain uses TRBV29-1 and TRBJ1-2; D is possibly TRBD1 (5 bases). Material: blood. CDR3 protein: CSVIAQGGYTF. The CDR3 DNA sequence: TGCAGCGTTATCGCCCAGGGTGGCTACACCTTC.